This T cell receptor (beta chain) is drawn from a study of T cell responses to AZD1222 COVID-19 vaccine. General observations from the study: With two AZD1222 doses given, Spike-specific TCR breadth and depth both rose. Every sample of the repertoires postdated the peak T cell response. Baseline seropositives among AZD1222 recipients totaled only six or seven.

This clone was observed once. Its specificity is not known. The data were produced by immunoSEQ multiplex PCR, yet TCRdb's version contains in-frame clones alone and is incomplete. The table shows approximately 140,000 clones, with nearly 95% occurring only once. Trimming cost V 3 bases and J 9 bases; bases outside gene matches: 7. Germline V gene data show CDR1 as GTSNPN and CDR2 as SVGIG (reference sequence). This CDR3 is built from 14 residues. The receptor's source is an adult in good health. Sequences were derived from peripheral blood, sampled on day 0 of AZD1222 vaccination. The chain is built from TRBV30 and TRBJ2-1; 11 bases agree with TRBD1. CDR3 residues: CAWRGTGGSSEQFF. CDR3 nucleotides: TGTGCCTGGAGGGGGACAGGGGGTAGTAGTGAGCAGTTCTTC.